These 22 T cell receptor beta chains originate from one sample sequenced in a study of response to subunit inactivated influenza vaccine. MiXCR was run by TCRdb on the RT-PCR reads, yielding one entry per CDR3 protein. The sample yields more than 400,000 distinct CDR3 sequences, 11% seen once. Sample: PBMCs from blood, taken roughly 46 days after vaccination. The receptor set was obtained from a man aged 50 to 59 who received an inactivated influenza vaccine.

This clonotype was observed a few times. The chain links TRBV15 to TRBJ2-1; the match to TRBD1 covers 8 bases. There are 12 residues in the CDR3. J lost 9 bases, V lost 4 bases, and 2 bases had no gene match. Germline V CDR1 and CDR2: LNHNV, YYDKDF (reference sequence). The CDR3 region is CATSTGQGEQFF. The CDR3 DNA sequence: TGTGCCACCAGCACCGGACAGGGTGAGCAGTTCTTC.

At least ten counts were recorded for this clonotype. The chain couples TRBV7-2 to TRBJ2-3; the D is unclear. CDR1 SGHTA and CDR2 FQGNSA come from the germline V gene. Trimming took 5 bases from V and 7 from J, leaving 10 bases between them. The CDR3 consists of 12 residues. As DNA, the CDR3 is TGTGCCAGCAGCCGAGATCGGTATACGCAGTATTTT. Residues: CASSRDRYTQYF.

The genes are TRBV20-1 and TRBJ2-1; 9 nucleotides line up with TRBD1. The V gene's germline CDR1 is DFQATT and CDR2 SNEGSKA (reference sequence). CDR3 length: 15 amino acids. The junction had 6 bases not matched to a gene; V was cut back by 0 bases and J by 6 bases. CDR3 sequence reads: CSARDIGQGTNEQFF. In DNA, the CDR3 is TGCAGTGCTAGAGATATCGGACAGGGGACCAATGAGCAGTTCTTC.

The sample holds a few counts of this clonotype. V and J are TRBV4-1 and TRBJ2-5; 14 bases are a match to TRBD2. The CDR3 spans 18 residues. Germline V gives CDR1 MGHRA, CDR2 YSYEKL. The ends lost 1 base at V and 1 base at J; junction bases unmatched: 5. The CDR3 DNA sequence: TGCGCCAGCAGCCAAGTCGGACTAGCGGGGGGCCTCCAAGAGACCCAGTACTTC. This translates into CASSQVGLAGGLQETQYF.

V usage is TRBV20-1 and J usage is TRBJ2-5, with D unclear. CDR1 and CDR2 (germline): DFQATT, SNEGSKA (reference sequence). V was pared by 2 bases and J by 4 bases, with 11 bases between. This CDR3 is 13 amino acids long. The DNA of the CDR3 is TGCAGTGCTAGATATCCCGTTTTAGAGACCCAGTACTTC. Translated: CSARYPVLETQYF.

Concerning this clonotype: A much bigger clone sits one base away, suggesting this may be a read error. The chain joins TRBV12-3 or TRBV12-4 to TRBJ1-5, with TRBD1 as a possible D gene (6 bases). CDR3 size: 15 residues. Trimming cost V 5 bases and J 5 bases, with 16 bases left between them. CDR3: CASSIGWGGHQPQHF. The CDR3 DNA reads as TGTGCCAGCAGTATAGGCTGGGGGGGGCATCAGCCCCAGCATTTT.

This clonotype was picked up many times. The rearrangement joins TRBV4-1 to TRBJ1-4, with D possibly being TRBD1 (5 bases). This CDR3 region has 15 residues. The V end was cut by 0 bases, the J end by 5 bases, with 10 bases between. The germline gives CDR1 MGHRA, CDR2 YSYEKL. The CDR3 sequence: CASSQDAGKNEKLFF. The CDR3 DNA reads as TGCGCCAGCAGCCAAGATGCAGGGAAAAATGAAAAACTGTTTTTT.

The chain links TRBV20-1 to TRBJ1-1, with D perhaps TRBD1 (5 bases). Looked up from germline, CDR1 is DFQATT and CDR2 is SNEGSKA (reference sequence). Trimming cost V 6 bases and J 3 bases, with 14 bases left between them. The CDR3 length is 13 residues. The CDR3 spells CSAPGPDDTEAFF. As DNA, the CDR3 is TGCAGTGCCCCGGGGCCGGACGACACTGAAGCTTTCTTT.

The genes are TRBV11-2 and TRBJ1-1, with D tentatively TRBD1 (5 bases). Germline CDR1 reads SGHAT; CDR2 reads FQNNGV. CDR3 length: 13 amino acids. The germline V and J ends were trimmed by 5 bases and 14 bases, with 21 bases remaining between them. This CDR3 is CASSPGRRGECFF. The CDR3 region has the DNA TGTGCCAGCAGCCCCGGGAGGAGGGGCGAATGCTTCTTT.

The chain links TRBV24-1 to TRBJ2-5; TRBD1 might be the D (5 bases). Trimming cost V 5 bases and J 3 bases, with 9 bases left between them. Per the germline V gene, CDR1 is KGHDR and CDR2 is SFDVKD. The CDR3 extends over 13 amino acids. The CDR3 loop reads CATSVPGKETQYF. CDR3 sequence (DNA): TGTGCCACCAGTGTTCCAGGGAAAGAGACCCAGTACTTC.

This chain uses TRBV15 with TRBJ2-3, with TRBD2 as a possible D gene (7 bases). This CDR3 has 12 amino acids. CDR1 is LNHNV, CDR2 YYDKDF, per germline (reference sequence). V shed 5 bases and J shed 12 bases, with 15 bases lying between them. CDR3 sequence: CATSWPGGPQYF. As DNA, the CDR3 is TGTGCCACCAGCTGGCCCGGGGGGCCACAGTATTTT.

A few counts support this clonotype. V gene TRBV27 combines with J gene TRBJ1-1; D is unresolved. The CDR3 totals 16 residues. From germline, CDR1 is MNHEY and CDR2 SMNVEV (reference sequence). V dropped 2 bases and J dropped 0 bases, with 13 bases sitting between them. The CDR3 here is CASSLIDGGVNTEAFF. In DNA form, the CDR3 reads TGTGCCAGCAGTTTAATTGACGGCGGAGTGAACACTGAAGCTTTCTTT.

This clonotype was counted many times. V usage is TRBV7-8 and J usage is TRBJ2-7; D is undetermined. This CDR3 region has 13 residues. Per germline, CDR1 SGHVS and CDR2 FQNEAQ. Trimming left V 1 base short and J 6 bases short, with 10 bases between. The CDR3 protein is CASSLDRLGEQYF. The CDR3 DNA sequence: TGTGCCAGCAGCTTAGATCGATTGGGCGAGCAGTACTTC.

This sequence joins TRBV10-3 and TRBJ2-1; 15 bases line up with TRBD2. The CDR3 is 18 amino acids. Germline V gene data show CDR1 as ENHRY and CDR2 as SYGVKD. V lost 6 bases, J lost 2 bases, and 8 bases stayed unmatched. CDR3 nucleotide sequence: TGTGCCATCAGGCCCGGACTAGCGGGGGGGCAAGCCTACAATGAGCAGTTCTTC. This gives the protein CAIRPGLAGGQAYNEQFF.

CDR3 DNA: TGTGCCAGCAGCCTCCCGAGCGGGAGAGGCGGCCAAGAGACCCAGTACTTC. It is translated as CASSLPSGRGGQETQYF. V and J are TRBV12-3 or TRBV12-4 and TRBJ2-5; TRBD2 matches at 8 bases. Trimming removed 6 bases from V and 1 base from J; junction bases left unmatched: 13. The length of the CDR3 is 17 residues.

This chain links TRBV2 with TRBJ1-5, with D perhaps matching TRBD1 (5 bases). Trimming pared 6 bases from V and 10 bases from J, leaving 19 bases between. CDR1 and CDR2 from the germline V gene are SNHLY and FYNNEI. CDR3 size: 14 residues. CDR3 in DNA: TGTGCCAGCAGCCTCGGGGGGGATAAGGTCCCCCAGCATTTT. Residues: CASSLGGDKVPQHF.

The chain uses TRBV28 and TRBJ2-1; possible D gene TRBD2, 6 bases. From germline, CDR1 is MDHEN and CDR2 SYDVKM. Trimming pared 10 bases from V and 0 bases from J, leaving 19 bases between. The CDR3 loop spans 16 amino acids. CDR3 nucleotide sequence: TGTGCCAACTTCCCCTCAACCGGGAGCTCCTACAATGAGCAGTTCTTC. As protein: CANFPSTGSSYNEQFF.

Worth noting for this clonotype: The junction departs from germline at one end; a sequencing error may be responsible. The V gene is TRBV20-1, the J gene TRBJ2-7; TRBD2 matches at 7 bases. Germline CDR1 reads DFQATT; CDR2 reads SNEGSKA (reference sequence). The CDR3 is made up of 15 amino acids. The CDR3 here is CCARDLASGTYEQYF. CDR3 nucleotide sequence: TGCTGTGCTAGAGATCTGGCTAGCGGAACCTACGAGCAGTACTTC.

This clonotype was counted a few times. The rearrangement uses TRBV10-3 and TRBJ1-2, with D possibly TRBD1 on 5 matching bases. V was trimmed by 10 bases and J by 6 bases, leaving 12 bases between them. Per germline, CDR1 ENHRY and CDR2 SYGVKD. This CDR3 region has 11 residues. CDR3 region: CATADRDGYTF. DNA for the CDR3: TGTGCCACCGCCGACAGAGATGGCTACACCTTC.

This clonotype occurred a few times. V is TRBV4-3 and J is TRBJ1-1, with 8 bases that match TRBD1. CDR3 size: 15 residues. CDR1 is LGHNA, CDR2 YSLEER, per germline. The trim removed 4 bases at V and 3 bases at J, leaving 7 bases unmatched. In nucleotides, the CDR3 is TGCGCCAGCAGCCCGACAGGGGAGGGCCACACTGAAGCTTTCTTT. Its translation is CASSPTGEGHTEAFF.

The table lists this clonotype with many counts. The CDR3, as DNA: TGTGCCACCAGTGACTTGGGGGACGCCACAGATACGCAGTATTTT. Translated, it gives CATSDLGDATDTQYF. The chain is built from TRBV24-1 and TRBJ2-3, with D possibly being TRBD1 or TRBD2 (5 bases each). This CDR3 contains 15 residues. V dropped 4 bases and J dropped 2 bases, with 12 bases sitting between them. Per germline, CDR1 KGHDR and CDR2 SFDVKD.

This clonotype has a handful of counts. V and J are TRBV24-1 and TRBJ1-2; TRBD1 might be the D (6 bases). CDR3 length: 13 amino acids. In germline, CDR1 is KGHDR, CDR2 SFDVKD. V was shortened by 0 bases and J by 7 bases, with 8 bases between the two germline ends. CDR3 protein: CATSDLAGAGYTF. Here the CDR3 DNA reads TGTGCCACCAGTGATTTGGCAGGGGCTGGCTACACCTTC.